This record looks at one T cell receptor (beta chain) sequence and its context. The CDR3 covers 12 residues. Germline loops: CDR1 MNHNY, CDR2 SVGAGI (reference sequence). V was shortened by 8 bases and J by 1 base, with 6 bases between the two germline ends. Blood sampling took place at baseline, cycle 4 day 1, and cycle 7 day 1. Sequencing was performed with immunoSEQ multiplex PCR; in TCRdb, only in-frame clones are kept and a portion is missing. The sample records tens of thousands of clones, more than 85% being singletons. The data derive from a study of OX40 agonist ivuxolimab in advanced cancers. Overall study context: The group had a mean age of around 60 years, ranged from roughly 23 to 90, and was around 86% male.

This material consisted of CD4+ or CD8+ T cells sorted from blood, taken in a trial of the OX40 agonist ivuxolimab. The J gene is TRBJ1-3, the V gene TRBV6-6, with D uncertain. This TCR was sampled from an adult with an advanced solid tumor such as melanoma, head and neck, liver or kidney cancer. The chain's CDR3 is CASASSGNTIYF. The CDR3, as DNA: TGTGCCAGCGCCAGTTCTGGAAACACCATATATTTT.